These 31 T cell receptor beta chains originate from one sample sequenced in a study of graft-versus-host responses after intestinal transplantation. Their cognate antigens are unknown. Using immunoSEQ multiplex PCR, the repertoire was profiled, and TCRdb retains in-frame clones only, with some absent. The sample has under 100,000 clones; approximately 94% are singletons. Sequencing was performed on unstimulated CD4+ T cells sorted from spleen or lymph node cells, taken before transplant. The source of these receptors is a human donor who was the organ donor for an intestinal transplant.

The gene calls are TRBV20-1 and TRBJ2-7, with TRBD1 as a possible D gene (6 bases). V was cut by 6 bases and J by 1 base, with 7 bases left in between. The germline V gene encodes CDR1 DFQATT and CDR2 SNEGSKA (reference sequence). This CDR3 spans 11 amino acids. The CDR3 nucleotides read TGCAGTGCCGGGACATCCTACGAGCAGTACTTC. Its protein product is CSAGTSYEQYF.

The genes are TRBV18 and TRBJ1-5, with D possibly TRBD1 on 6 matching bases. The CDR3 has 13 residues. Per the germline V gene, CDR1 is KGHSH and CDR2 is LQKENI. V lost 3 bases and J lost 7, with 10 bases in between. The CDR3 loop is CASSPQGFQPQHF. The CDR3 DNA is TGTGCCAGCTCACCCCAGGGGTTCCAGCCCCAGCATTTT.

CDR3 loop: CAWSVPGVGNIQYF. Written as DNA, the CDR3 is TGTGCCTGGAGTGTACCGGGTGTGGGTAACATTCAGTACTTC. The rearrangement joins TRBV30 to TRBJ2-4; D gene ambiguous. This CDR3 is built from 14 residues. Deletions cut 0 bases from V and 7 bases from J, with 13 bases between. The germline V gene has CDR1 GTSNPN and CDR2 SVGIG (reference sequence).

This sequence joins TRBV5-4 and TRBJ1-3; 9 bases align to TRBD1. V shed 4 bases and J 0 bases; nucleotides not matched to a gene: 8. The V gene's germline CDR1 is SGHNT and CDR2 YYREEE (reference sequence). CDR3 size: 17 residues. Here the CDR3 DNA reads TGTGCCAGCAGCCCGGGGGGACAGGGTGTCTCTGGAAACACCATATATTTT. Its protein is CASSPGGQGVSGNTIYF. Full variable domain (missing parts from reference TRBV5-4 and TRBJ1-3): ETGVTQSPTHLIKTRGQQVTLRCSSQSGHNTVSWYQQALGQGPQFIFQYYREEENGRGNFPPRFSGLQFPNYSSELNVNALELDDSALYLCASSPGGQGVSGNTIYFGEGSWLTVV.

The chain employs TRBV19 and TRBJ1-1, with D possibly matching TRBD1 (6 bases). V shed 3 bases and J shed 2 bases, with 10 bases lying between them. Germline loops: CDR1 LNHDA, CDR2 SQIVND (reference sequence). The CDR3 has 14 amino acids. CDR3 loop: CASSMRQVNTEAFF. In DNA form, the CDR3 reads TGTGCCAGTAGTATGCGACAGGTCAACACTGAAGCTTTCTTT.

This clone appeared a single time. The gene calls are TRBV4-1 and TRBJ1-2; tentative D call: TRBD1 (5 bases). Germline loops: CDR1 MGHRA, CDR2 YSYEKL. The CDR3 length is 15 residues. Trimming removed 0 bases from V and 1 base from J, with 9 bases in between. This chain's CDR3 is CASSQEGGINYGYTF. In nucleotides, the CDR3 is TGCGCCAGCAGCCAAGAGGGGGGGATTAACTATGGCTACACCTTC.

The chain links TRBV30 to TRBJ1-5; 8 positions match TRBD1. V trimming: 0 bases; J trimming: 6 bases; junction bases outside the gene matches: 4. This CDR3 is built from 14 residues. Germline assignment: CDR1 GTSNPN and CDR2 SVGIG (reference sequence). The CDR3 loop reads CAWSVGQGSQPQHF. CDR3 coding DNA: TGTGCCTGGAGTGTAGGACAGGGATCTCAGCCCCAGCATTTT.

For the CDR3, the DNA is TGTGCCAGCAGTGAATTACTAACCGGGGGCGACGAGCAGTACTTC. Protein: CASSELLTGGDEQYF. V gene TRBV2 combines with J gene TRBJ2-7, with D perhaps TRBD1 or TRBD2 (6 bases each). Per the germline V gene, CDR1 is SNHLY and CDR2 is FYNNEI. The CDR3 has 15 residues. V lost 2 bases to trimming and J lost 5 bases, with 16 bases between them.

This chain joins TRBV11-3 and TRBJ2-7; 10 nucleotides agree with TRBD1. CDR1 and CDR2 from the germline V gene are SGHNT and YENEEA. Unmatched junction bases numbered 4, after V lost 2 bases and J lost 3 bases. The CDR3 covers 15 residues. The CDR3 reads CASSLTGTGDYEQYF. The CDR3 DNA reads TGTGCCAGCAGCTTAACCGGGACAGGGGACTACGAGCAGTACTTC.

This sequence joins TRBV6-4 and TRBJ2-7; 9 nucleotides align to TRBD1. Germline CDR1 reads MRHNA; CDR2 reads SNTAGT. There are 16 residues in the CDR3. The junction had 10 bases not matched to a gene; V was cut back by 4 bases and J by 3 bases. CDR3 sequence (DNA): TGTGCCAGCAGTGCCCGGGACAGGGCTAATAGCTACGAGCAGTACTTC. This encodes CASSARDRANSYEQYF.

This clone appeared once. The chain employs TRBV6-4 and TRBJ1-1; no clear D. Per germline, CDR1 MRHNA and CDR2 SNTAGT. Trimming removed 4 bases from V and 2 bases from J, with 8 bases in between. CDR3 length: 13 amino acids. CDR3 residues: CASSAKVNTEAFF. CDR3 nucleotides: TGTGCCAGCAGTGCCAAAGTCAACACTGAAGCTTTCTTT.

The CDR3 is CASSQERGPSGANVLTF. In DNA form, the CDR3 reads TGCGCCAGCAGCCAAGAAAGAGGCCCCTCTGGGGCCAACGTCCTGACTTTC. The rearrangement links TRBV4-3 to TRBJ2-6, with D hard to call. V lost 0 bases and J lost 0, with 9 bases in between. The CDR3 covers 17 residues. CDR1 is LGHNA and CDR2 is YSLEER in the germline V gene.

This chain joins TRBV5-1 and TRBJ2-3; 7 nucleotides agree with TRBD1. V lost 1 base to trimming and J lost 4 bases; unmatched junction nucleotides: 6. This CDR3 spans 15 amino acids. Germline loops: CDR1 SGHRS, CDR2 YFSETQ. The CDR3 nucleotides are TGCGCCAGCAGCTTGAGGGGTGACAGGGCAGATACGCAGTATTTT. Its translation is CASSLRGDRADTQYF.

This rearrangement joins TRBV7-8 to TRBJ1-4, with 10 bases matching TRBD1. Losses at the gene ends were 5 bases for V and 8 bases for J; bases not matched to a gene: 5. Germline V gives CDR1 SGHVS, CDR2 FQNEAQ. CDR3 length: 14 residues. The CDR3 region has the DNA TGTGCCAGCAGCACCGGGACAGGGGCGGAAAAACTGTTTTTT. Translating gives CASSTGTGAEKLFF.

This chain links TRBV7-3 with TRBJ2-3, with a weak D call TRBD2 (5 bases). This CDR3 contains 14 residues. From germline, CDR1 is SGHTA and CDR2 FQGTGA. V lost 3 bases to trimming and J lost 2 bases, with 9 bases between them. The CDR3 spells CASSFTGITDTQYF. The CDR3 DNA sequence: TGTGCCAGCAGCTTCACCGGGATCACAGATACGCAGTATTTT. Full variable domain (remainder filled in from reference TRBV7-3 and TRBJ2-3): GAGVSQTPSNKVTEKGKYVELRCDPISGHTALYWYRQSLGQGPEFLIYFQGTGAADDSGLPNDRFFAVRPEGSVSTLKIQRTERGDSAVYLCASSFTGITDTQYFGPGTRLTVL.

This chain links TRBV30 with TRBJ1-6; perhaps TRBD1 as D (5 bases). V gave up 5 bases and J gave up 6 bases, with 17 bases separating them. The germline gives CDR1 GTSNPN, CDR2 SVGIG (reference sequence). The CDR3 loop spans 15 amino acids. The CDR3, as DNA: TGTGCCTGGGCCCTCGGGCAGGGAGGTAATTCACCCCTCCACTTT. Translation gives CAWALGQGGNSPLHF.

The V gene is TRBV6-1, the J gene TRBJ2-4, with D perhaps assigned TRBD1 or TRBD2 (5 bases each). The CDR3 runs to 14 residues. Trimming cost V 6 bases and J 3 bases, with 12 bases left between them. Germline lookup yields CDR1 MNHNS and CDR2 SASEGT. The CDR3 region has the DNA TGTGCCAGCAGGCTGGGGGTCAACAAAAACATTCAGTACTTC. Protein sequence: CASRLGVNKNIQYF.

The chain couples TRBV27 to TRBJ2-6, with a tentative D call TRBD1 (6 bases). Trimming took 5 bases from V and 4 from J, leaving 18 bases between them. The CDR3 has 17 amino acids. In germline, CDR1 is MNHEY, CDR2 SMNVEV (reference sequence). CDR3 protein: CASSPVDRALGANVLTF. DNA for the CDR3: TGTGCCAGCAGTCCGGTGGACAGAGCTCTCGGGGCCAACGTCCTGACTTTC.

V and J are TRBV7-7 and TRBJ1-4, with TRBD1 matching over 8 bases. The CDR3 length is 16 residues. The ends lost 1 base at V and 5 bases at J; junction bases unmatched: 6. CDR1 is SSHAT and CDR2 is FNYEAQ in the germline V gene (reference sequence). CDR3 sequence reads: CASSLVFGTGNEKLFF. CDR3 sequence (DNA): TGTGCCAGCAGCTTAGTCTTCGGGACAGGAAATGAAAAACTGTTTTTT.

The chain has TRBV11-3 and TRBJ2-5; 7 nucleotides align to TRBD2. Germline-derived CDR1 and CDR2 are SGHNT and YENEEA. The CDR3 runs to 13 residues. Unmatched junction bases numbered 0, after V lost 3 bases and J lost 2 bases. For the CDR3, the DNA is TGTGCCAGCAGCTTGGGGGGGCAAGAGACCCAGTACTTC. Its protein is CASSLGGQETQYF.

The V call is TRBV5-1, the J call TRBJ2-5, with D perhaps TRBD1 or TRBD2 (5 bases each). Germline lookup yields CDR1 SGHRS and CDR2 YFSETQ. CDR3 length: 13 residues. V was shortened by 3 bases and J by 1 base, with 7 bases between the two germline ends. In DNA form, the CDR3 reads TGCGCCAGCAGCTCCGGGGCCCAAGAGACCCAGTACTTC. Its translation: CASSSGAQETQYF.

V gene TRBV2 combines with J gene TRBJ2-1; D remains ambiguous. Germline values: CDR1 SNHLY, CDR2 FYNNEI. V lost 3 bases and J 4 bases, leaving 10 bases between the germline ends. The CDR3 runs to 14 residues. The CDR3 sequence: CASSELGGYNEQFF. In DNA form, the CDR3 reads TGTGCCAGCAGTGAGCTGGGTGGATACAATGAGCAGTTCTTC.

As DNA, the CDR3 is TGCGCCAGCAGCTTCCTGCCGGCGGGGGGGGACCTATACAATGAGCAGTTCTTC. It is translated as CASSFLPAGGDLYNEQFF. The chain uses TRBV5-1 and TRBJ2-1; 9 nucleotides agree with TRBD2. The CDR3 runs to 18 residues. Germline V gives CDR1 SGHRS, CDR2 YFSETQ. Unmatched junction bases numbered 13, after V lost 2 bases and J lost 4 bases.

The J gene is TRBJ1-1, the V gene TRBV5-6; tentatively, D is TRBD1 (6 bases). Trimming left V 0 bases short and J 4 bases short, with 10 bases between. CDR3 length: 14 residues. The germline V gene encodes CDR1 SGHDT and CDR2 YYEEEE. CDR3 DNA sequence: TGTGCCAGCAGCTTGGACAGGGTGAGCACTGAAGCTTTCTTT. Protein: CASSLDRVSTEAFF.

The rearrangement uses TRBV5-1 and TRBJ2-7; D might be TRBD1 or TRBD2, each matching 7 bases. With 4 bases removed from V and 4 bases from J, the gap between germline ends came to 12 bases. The CDR3 runs 13 residues. CDR1 SGHRS and CDR2 YFSETQ come from the germline V gene. CDR3 sequence reads: CASSIQGGYEQYF. CDR3 coding DNA: TGCGCCAGCAGCATCCAGGGGGGGTACGAGCAGTACTTC.

J is TRBJ2-2 and V is TRBV5-1, with 10 bases fitting TRBD1. Germline CDR1 and CDR2: SGHRS and YFSETQ. V shed 0 bases, J shed 0 bases, and the junction held 5 bases outside the gene matches. The CDR3 is made up of 18 amino acids. The CDR3 is CASSLVVGQGTNTGELFF. In DNA, the CDR3 is TGCGCCAGCAGCTTGGTCGTGGGACAGGGGACGAACACCGGGGAGCTGTTTTTT.

The chain joins TRBV6-4 to TRBJ2-3; D is undetermined. Germline V lookup: CDR1 MRHNA, CDR2 SNTAGT. The CDR3 length is 14 residues. Deletions cut 4 bases from V and 4 bases from J, with 12 bases between. The CDR3 loop is CASSVLPRSDTQYF. CDR3 in DNA: TGTGCCAGCAGTGTTTTGCCACGGTCAGATACGCAGTATTTT.

This chain joins TRBV7-2 and TRBJ2-7, with 9 bases aligning to TRBD1. Germline assignment: CDR1 SGHTA and CDR2 FQGNSA. V was pared by 3 bases and J by 3 bases, with 0 bases of the junction left unmatched. The CDR3 is 13 amino acids. Here the CDR3 reads CASSLTGGYEQYF. DNA of the CDR3: TGTGCCAGCAGCTTGACAGGGGGCTACGAGCAGTACTTC.

V usage is TRBV5-4 and J usage is TRBJ1-2, with a weak D call TRBD1 (6 bases). Looked up from germline, CDR1 is SGHNT and CDR2 is YYREEE (reference sequence). Trimming left V 4 bases short and J 0 bases short, with 13 bases between. The CDR3 sequence is 15 residues long. The CDR3 DNA reads as TGTGCCAGCAGCGCAGCGGGACAACCTAACTATGGCTACACCTTC. Protein sequence: CASSAAGQPNYGYTF.

The chain links TRBV7-9 to TRBJ1-1; D not certain. With 0 bases removed from V and 4 bases from J, the gap between germline ends came to 9 bases. Germline-derived CDR1 and CDR2 are SEHNR and FQNEAQ (reference sequence). This CDR3 has 14 residues. This CDR3 is CASSLAPPGTEAFF. DNA of the CDR3: TGTGCCAGCAGCTTAGCCCCACCGGGCACTGAAGCTTTCTTT.

This clone occurred once. The chain has TRBV29-1 and TRBJ2-4; 9 nucleotides match TRBD1. Germline V gives CDR1 SQVTM, CDR2 ANQGSEA. The CDR3 contains 14 residues. Unmatched junction bases numbered 12, after V lost 7 bases and J lost 8 bases. CDR3: CSGKDRGSEDIQYF. In nucleotides, the CDR3 is TGCAGCGGCAAGGACAGGGGAAGTGAGGACATTCAGTACTTC.